This is a list of T cell receptor beta chains from one sample in a study of blood T cells in healthy people across ages. One entry per CDR3 protein results from TCRdb running MiXCR on the 5' RACE reads. This repertoire shows some 730,000 distinct CDR3 sequences, 20% to 25% found once; its top ten account for approximately 20%. The sequenced sample was blood. The receptors were gathered from a man between 70 and 80 years old in good health. CDR3s include the opening cysteine and the closing phenylalanine or tryptophan. Fields, in order: clone size, V gene, J gene, D gene, CDR3 protein, CDR3 DNA. D genes are given only for firm matches. Size tells how often a clone was seen (once, few, many) or the class of an expanded clone, and some rows leave it out.

>NA|TRBV20-1|TRBJ2-5|TRBD1
CSARDPGQGTMKTQYF
TGCAGTGCTAGAGACCCAGGACAGGGGACGATGAAGACCCAGTACTTC
>NA|TRBV10-3|TRBJ1-5|TRBD1
CAIGGQGSSQPQHF
TGTGCCATCGGGGGACAGGGGTCAAGTCAGCCCCAGCATTTT
>NA|TRBV6-6|TRBJ1-4|NA
CASTVVPEKLFF
TGTGCCAGCACGGTAGTTCCCGAAAAACTGTTTTTT
>NA|TRBV12-3/TRBV12-4|TRBJ1-1|NA
CASSSPGGLSPTEAFF
TGTGCCAGCAGTTCTCCGGGGGGCCTGAGCCCCACTGAAGCTTTCTTT
>many|TRBV7-2|TRBJ1-2|NA
CASSLATGATGYTF
TGTGCCAGCAGCTTAGCGACCGGGGCCACGGGCTACACCTTC
>NA|TRBV6-6|TRBJ1-1|NA
CASSAGAVNTEAFF
TGTGCCAGCAGCGCAGGAGCGGTAAACACTGAAGCTTTCTTT
>NA|TRBV16|TRBJ1-3|NA
CASSRTLFSGNTIYF
TGTGCCAGCAGCCGAACCCTGTTCTCTGGAAACACCATATATTTT
>few|TRBV2|TRBJ1-6|NA
CASSEEPHLHF
TGTGCCAGCAGTGAAGAGCCCCACCTCCACTTT
>few|TRBV12-3/TRBV12-4|TRBJ2-3|NA
CASSTSTGSTDTQYF
TGTGCCAGCAGCACGTCGACAGGCAGCACAGATACGCAGTATTTT
>NA|TRBV5-6|TRBJ2-1|TRBD1
CASSLNLGTGVLSEQFF
TGTGCCAGCAGCTTGAATTTGGGGACAGGGGTGTTAAGTGAGCAGTTCTTC
>NA|TRBV6-6|TRBJ2-7|NA
CASSYRVRDEQYF
TGTGCCAGCAGTTACAGGGTACGCGACGAGCAGTACTTC
>many|TRBV5-1|TRBJ1-1|NA
CASSLEALMNTEAFF
TGCGCCAGCAGCTTGGAGGCCCTAATGAACACTGAAGCTTTCTTT
>few|TRBV6-1|TRBJ2-7|TRBD1
CASSEGQGSYEQYF
TGTGCCAGCAGTGAGGGACAGGGATCCTACGAGCAGTACTTC
>NA|TRBV7-2|TRBJ2-3|TRBD1
CASSLASTGGTDTQYF
TGTGCCAGCAGCTTAGCTTCTACAGGGGGCACAGATACGCAGTATTTT
>NA|TRBV4-3|TRBJ2-3|TRBD2
CASSQVRGGNTDTQYF
TGCGCCAGCAGCCAAGTTCGGGGGGGGAACACAGATACGCAGTATTTT
>NA|TRBV2|TRBJ2-5|NA
CASSPDLPGRVETQYF
TGTGCCAGCAGCCCTGACCTCCCGGGCCGCGTAGAGACCCAGTACTTC
>NA|TRBV7-9|TRBJ2-4|NA
CASSLVQIENIQYF
TGTGCCAGCAGCTTAGTCCAGATCGAAAACATTCAGTACTTC
>NA|TRBV28|TRBJ1-2|TRBD1
CASSSGGQGHYGYTF
TGTGCCAGCAGTTCAGGAGGACAGGGCCACTATGGCTACACCTTC
>NA|TRBV20-1|TRBJ1-2|NA
CSASGFNYGYTF
TGCAGTGCTAGTGGGTTTAACTATGGCTACACCTTC
>NA|TRBV20-1|TRBJ2-7|NA
CSVPLRAYEQYF
TGCAGTGTTCCTCTTCGGGCTTACGAGCAGTACTTC
>NA|TRBV20-1|TRBJ1-1|NA
CSARDLVGNTEAFF
TGCAGTGCTAGAGATCTCGTTGGGAACACTGAAGCTTTCTTT
>NA|TRBV2|TRBJ1-4|NA
CASRARIGRDEKPFF
TGTGCCAGCAGGGCCCGGATAGGTCGTGATGAAAAACCGTTTTTT
>few|TRBV28|TRBJ2-5|TRBD2
CASSPPTSAETQYF
TGTGCCAGCAGCCCCCCGACTAGCGCAGAGACCCAGTACTTC
>NA|TRBV18|TRBJ2-1|TRBD1
CASSPGTGNYNEQFF
TGTGCCAGCTCACCCGGGACAGGGAACTACAATGAGCAGTTCTTC
>NA|TRBV20-1|TRBJ2-3|NA
CSAEGRQVSTDTQYF
TGCAGTGCTGAGGGCCGCCAAGTCAGCACAGATACGCAGTATTTT
>NA|TRBV13|TRBJ1-5|NA
CASSLGVGSEPQHF
TGTGCCAGCAGCTTAGGCGTGGGTTCGGAGCCCCAGCATTTT
>few|TRBV11-2|TRBJ1-1|TRBD1
CASSPGTGAGYTEAFF
TGTGCCAGCAGCCCAGGGACAGGGGCCGGGTACACTGAAGCTTTCTTT